The 26 T cell receptor beta chains presented below share a single source sample, sequenced in a study of radiation and T cells in renal cell carcinoma (dated by TCRdb to the early 2020s). Libraries were constructed by the immunoSEQ multiplex PCR assay. TCRdb took this table from immuneACCESS and kept in-frame rearrangements with V and J called. Such tables lack part of the clones; where checked against another copy, unresolved V genes explain under half of the gap, and the rest is unexplained. Across this sample there are approximately 43,000 clones, with roughly 80% seen only once. Roughly 30% of the sample is held by the ten biggest clonotypes. Sample time point, as interpreted from the label and publication: blood 4 weeks post-SBRT, at nephrectomy. What the treatment or condition label conveys for this sample: 15 Gy SBRT to primary tumor, nephrectomy 4 weeks later. Here the sequenced sample was blood, taken from a patient whose treatment included radiotherapy and nephrectomy. These receptors originate from a woman aged 70-85 years with renal cell carcinoma.

The rearrangement links TRBV29-1 to TRBJ1-2, with D possibly being TRBD1 (5 bases). Germline V gives CDR1 SQVTM, CDR2 ANQGSEA. The V end was cut by 3 bases, the J end by 4 bases, with 15 bases between. The CDR3 has 14 residues. The CDR3 spells CSVDVGTYGYGYTF. Here the CDR3 DNA reads TGCAGCGTTGACGTCGGGACGTATGGCTATGGCTACACCTTC.

In this sample, this clone turned up a few times. This chain links TRBV19 with TRBJ1-1; the match to TRBD1 covers 7 bases. Germline CDR1 is LNHDA and CDR2 is SQIVND (reference sequence). This CDR3 has 14 residues. Trimming cost V 9 bases and J 0 bases; bases outside gene matches: 7. The CDR3: CASRLGTVNTEAFF. The CDR3, as DNA: TGTGCCAGCCGGTTGGGGACAGTGAACACTGAAGCTTTCTTT.

The chain links TRBV25-1 to TRBJ2-1, with D unresolved. Germline V gene lookup returns CDR1 MGHDK and CDR2 SYGVNS. This CDR3 is 14 amino acids long. Trimming cost V 4 bases and J 2 bases, with 9 bases left between them. CDR3 sequence reads: CASSVAETYNEQFF. CDR3 DNA: TGTGCCAGCAGTGTCGCGGAAACCTACAATGAGCAGTTCTTC.

The V and J genes are TRBV5-4 and TRBJ2-3, with 11 nucleotides matching TRBD1. Germline CDR1 SGHNT, CDR2 YYREEE (reference sequence). The CDR3 spans 16 residues. V was pared by 2 bases and J by 5 bases, with 7 bases of the junction left unmatched. CDR3 nucleotide sequence: TGTGCCAGCAGCTTAAATACCGGGACAGGGGGAGATACGCAGTATTTT. This sequence encodes CASSLNTGTGGDTQYF.

This clone rates as medium-sized. The chain carries TRBV30 and TRBJ1-5; D call uncertain. Deletions cut 4 bases from V and 0 bases from J, with 7 bases between. The V gene's germline CDR1 is GTSNPN and CDR2 SVGIG (reference sequence). This CDR3 is 13 amino acids long. In nucleotides, the CDR3 is TGTGCCTGGACAGAGCATAGCAATCAGCCCCAGCATTTT. It translates to CAWTEHSNQPQHF.

The chain uses TRBV7-9 and TRBJ1-1, with D maybe TRBD1 (5 bases). Germline CDR1 reads SEHNR; CDR2 reads FQNEAQ (reference sequence). This CDR3 has 14 amino acids. Trimming cost V 3 bases and J 7 bases, with 15 bases left between them. The CDR3 region is CASSFPGNRGEAFF. CDR3 in DNA: TGTGCCAGCAGCTTCCCGGGGAATAGGGGTGAAGCTTTCTTT.

The chain joins TRBV29-1 to TRBJ2-3; D unresolved. Germline CDR1 is SQVTM and CDR2 is ANQGSEA. This CDR3 is 13 amino acids long. The ends were cut back, 3 bases at V and 4 bases at J, with 11 bases in the middle. As DNA, the CDR3 is TGCAGCGTTGACCGGGTGAGCGCAGATACGCAGTATTTT. As protein: CSVDRVSADTQYF.

In its sample, this clone was seen once. The V gene is TRBV27, the J gene TRBJ2-7; the D is unclear. Germline loops: CDR1 MNHEY, CDR2 SMNVEV (reference sequence). Trimming stripped 3 bases from V and 2 bases from J, with 17 bases between. The CDR3 consists of 16 residues. CDR3 residues: CASSLLRAAAAYEQYF. The CDR3 DNA follows: TGTGCCAGCAGTTTGCTTAGGGCAGCCGCAGCCTACGAGCAGTACTTC.

The V call is TRBV5-4, the J call TRBJ1-5; TRBD1 is a possible D gene (6 bases). The CDR3 runs 16 residues. CDR1 is SGHNT and CDR2 is YYREEE in the germline V gene (reference sequence). Trimming took off 2 bases at V and 0 bases at J, with 12 bases between the two ends. CDR3 loop: CASSLGGVDSNQPQHF. CDR3 bases: TGTGCCAGCAGCTTAGGGGGGGTGGATAGCAATCAGCCCCAGCATTTT. Using reference TRBV5-4 and TRBJ1-5 for the parts outside the CDR3, the full variable domain is ETGVTQSPTHLIKTRGQQVTLRCSSQSGHNTVSWYQQALGQGPQFIFQYYREEENGRGNFPPRFSGLQFPNYSSELNVNALELDDSALYLCASSLGGVDSNQPQHFGDGTRLSIL.

In DNA, the CDR3 is TGCGCCAGCAGCTTGGAGGCGGTTGGCACAGATACGCAGTATTTT. Its translation: CASSLEAVGTDTQYF. The chain recombines TRBV5-1 with TRBJ2-3; D gene ambiguous. The CDR3 is 15 amino acids. From germline, CDR1 is SGHRS and CDR2 YFSETQ. V was trimmed by 0 bases and J by 1 base, leaving 9 bases between them.

The rearrangement links TRBV6-5 to TRBJ2-5; D might be TRBD2 (6 bases). Trimming cost V 5 bases and J 5 bases, with 9 bases left between them. This CDR3 is built from 12 residues. Germline V lookup: CDR1 MNHEY, CDR2 SVGAGI. CDR3 sequence: CASSTRGETQYF. The CDR3 nucleotides are TGTGCCAGCAGTACGCGGGGCGAGACCCAGTACTTC.

The chain is built from TRBV5-1 and TRBJ1-3; D remains ambiguous. The V and J ends lost 4 bases and 8 bases respectively, with 7 bases between them. The CDR3 contains 11 residues. In germline, CDR1 is SGHRS, CDR2 YFSETQ. CDR3 sequence: CASSDWDTIYF. CDR3 nucleotides: TGCGCCAGCAGCGATTGGGACACCATATATTTT.

This rearrangement joins TRBV10-3 to TRBJ2-1, with 7 bases that match TRBD2. This CDR3 is 15 amino acids long. V gave up 10 bases and J gave up 4 bases; unmatched junction bases: 13. CDR1 ENHRY and CDR2 SYGVKD come from the germline V gene. CDR3 nucleotides: TGTGCCACCACCTCTGGGAGGGAGGATTACAATGAGCAGTTCTTC. Protein product: CATTSGREDYNEQFF.

V and J are TRBV29-1 and TRBJ2-5; D is unclear. The V gene lost 4 bases and the J gene lost 2 bases, with 5 bases spanning the gap. The CDR3 has 11 residues. Germline values: CDR1 SQVTM, CDR2 ANQGSEA. DNA of the CDR3: TGCAGCGTTGTTAAACAAGAGACCCAGTACTTC. This sequence encodes CSVVKQETQYF.

The chain employs TRBV5-1 and TRBJ2-3, with 8 bases identical to TRBD2. The CDR3 is made up of 17 amino acids. Germline lookup yields CDR1 SGHRS and CDR2 YFSETQ. J lost 0 bases, V lost 4 bases, and 10 bases had no gene match. CDR3 nucleotide sequence: TGCGCCAGCAGCCCGGATAGCGGGACGCCTAGCACAGATACGCAGTATTTT. Translation gives CASSPDSGTPSTDTQYF. The whole variable domain, filled in from reference TRBV5-1 and TRBJ2-3, reads KAGVTQTPRYLIKTRGQQVTLSCSPISGHRSVSWYQQTPGQGLQFLFEYFSETQRNKGNFPGRFSGRQFSNSRSEMNVSTLELGDSALYLCASSPDSGTPSTDTQYFGPGTRLTVL.

This chain uses TRBV27 with TRBJ1-1; 9 bases are shared with TRBD1. The CDR3 is 13 residues long. Trimming at V came to 5 bases and at J to 5 bases, leaving 3 bases not matched to a gene. Per the germline V gene, CDR1 is MNHEY and CDR2 is SMNVEV (reference sequence). The chain's CDR3 is CASSRGQGTEAFF. In DNA, the CDR3 is TGTGCCAGCAGTCGGGGACAGGGAACTGAAGCTTTCTTT.

In this sample, this clone turned up once. The chain couples TRBV19 to TRBJ1-2; D call uncertain. Trimming pared 1 base from V and 4 bases from J, leaving 7 bases between. This CDR3 is 13 amino acids long. Germline CDR1 and CDR2: LNHDA and SQIVND (reference sequence). The CDR3: CASSIGPTYGYTF. CDR3 DNA: TGTGCCAGTAGTATAGGACCGACCTATGGCTACACCTTC.

V and J are TRBV28 and TRBJ1-3; perhaps TRBD1 as D (5 bases). The CDR3 is 15 residues long. Trimming removed 7 bases from V and 4 bases from J, with 17 bases in between. The germline CDR1 and CDR2 sequences are MDHEN and SYDVKM. The CDR3: CASITGPSRGNTIYF. In nucleotides, the CDR3 is TGTGCCAGCATTACAGGCCCCTCGAGGGGAAACACCATATATTTT.

The chain carries TRBV2 and TRBJ1-5, with D unclear. The CDR3 is 15 amino acids. V was pared by 2 bases and J by 3 bases, with 11 bases between. Germline loops: CDR1 SNHLY, CDR2 FYNNEI. The chain's CDR3 is CASSERQTHNQPQHF. The CDR3, as DNA: TGTGCCAGCAGTGAAAGACAAACCCACAATCAGCCCCAGCATTTT.

The J gene is TRBJ2-3, the V gene TRBV5-1; D uncertain. This CDR3 comprises 14 residues. V was clipped by 4 bases and J by 2 bases, with 11 bases between them. From germline, CDR1 is SGHRS and CDR2 YFSETQ. The CDR3 protein is CASSISRSTDTQYF. DNA of the CDR3: TGCGCCAGCAGCATTAGTCGTTCCACAGATACGCAGTATTTT.

The V call is TRBV5-1, the J call TRBJ2-2; D may match TRBD1 or TRBD2 (5 bases each). Trimming shortened V by 0 bases and J by 2 bases, and 11 bases separated the two germline ends. This CDR3 has 16 residues. The germline V gene has CDR1 SGHRS and CDR2 YFSETQ. The CDR3 coding sequence is TGCGCCAGCAGCTTGGATCCAGGGACCAACACCGGGGAGCTGTTTTTT. Amino acids: CASSLDPGTNTGELFF.

This rearrangement joins TRBV4-1 to TRBJ2-2; D perhaps matches TRBD2 (6 bases). V shed 4 bases and J shed 3 bases, with 12 bases lying between them. The CDR3 is made up of 15 amino acids. From germline, CDR1 is MGHRA and CDR2 YSYEKL. CDR3 loop: CASSPIWGDTGELFF. Here the CDR3 DNA reads TGCGCCAGCAGCCCGATTTGGGGGGACACCGGGGAGCTGTTTTTT.

The rearrangement links TRBV5-6 to TRBJ2-7; TRBD1 matches 9 bases. The junction had 7 bases not matched to a gene; V was cut back by 4 bases and J by 2 bases. This CDR3 is 15 amino acids long. Germline CDR1 reads SGHDT; CDR2 reads YYEEEE. CDR3 sequence: CASSGSGTGTYEQYF. DNA of the CDR3: TGTGCCAGCAGCGGATCCGGGACAGGGACCTACGAGCAGTACTTC.

V gene TRBV7-6 combines with J gene TRBJ2-5; no clear D gene. Germline values: CDR1 SGHVS, CDR2 FNYEAQ. This CDR3 is 13 amino acids long. Trimming shortened V by 2 bases and J by 1 base, and 5 bases separated the two germline ends. This CDR3 is CASSLQLQETQYF. The CDR3 DNA reads TGTGCCAGCAGCTTACAGCTCCAAGAGACCCAGTACTTC.

This clone came up a few times. The chain links TRBV6-5 to TRBJ2-7; 7 nucleotides agree with TRBD2. Trimming took 0 bases from V and 3 from J; bases not matched to a gene: 5. In germline, CDR1 is MNHEY, CDR2 SVGAGI. CDR3 size: 15 residues. In DNA form, the CDR3 reads TGTGCCAGCAGTTACTCCTTCAGCGGGAACTACGAGCAGTACTTC. Amino acids: CASSYSFSGNYEQYF.

The chain recombines TRBV5-1 with TRBJ2-3, with D possibly called TRBD1 or TRBD2 (6 bases each). The CDR3 covers 16 residues. From germline, CDR1 is SGHRS and CDR2 YFSETQ. Deletions cut 0 bases from V and 1 base from J, with 12 bases between. In nucleotides, the CDR3 is TGCGCCAGCAGCTTGGTAAGGGGGGCCCGCACAGATACGCAGTATTTT. Its protein product is CASSLVRGARTDTQYF. Using reference TRBV5-1 and TRBJ2-3 for the parts outside the CDR3, the full variable domain is KAGVTQTPRYLIKTRGQQVTLSCSPISGHRSVSWYQQTPGQGLQFLFEYFSETQRNKGNFPGRFSGRQFSNSRSEMNVSTLELGDSALYLCASSLVRGARTDTQYFGPGTRLTVL.